These T cell receptor beta chains were read from a single sample in a study of STAT5B mutations in CD4+ large granular lymphocyte leukemia. Using immunoSEQ multiplex PCR, the repertoire was profiled, and TCRdb retains in-frame clones only, with some absent. The table records some 34,000 clones, 76% of them present only once. The sample comprised CD4+ T cells from blood buffy coats. The source of these receptors is a human donor in good health. Both conserved end residues are part of each CDR3. D genes are given only for firm matches. Clone size, where shown, is once, few, many, or a class for clones that have expanded.

j_gene	d_gene	v_gene	abundance	CDR3aa	CDR3nt
TRBJ1-1	.	TRBV7-2	.	CASRRGAGFNTEAFF	TGTGCCAGCCGCCGGGGGGCGGGCTTTAACACTGAAGCTTTCTTT
TRBJ2-5	TRBD2	TRBV5-4	.	CASSLRLAGQETQYF	TGTGCCAGCAGCTTGAGGTTAGCGGGTCAAGAGACCCAGTACTTC
TRBJ1-2	.	TRBV6-1	.	CASRDMVYGYTF	TGTGCCAGCAGGGACATGGTCTATGGCTACACCTTC
TRBJ1-4	.	TRBV18	.	CASSPRWGGEEKLFF	TGTGCCAGCTCACCACGATGGGGGGGCGAAGAAAAACTGTTTTTT
TRBJ2-3	TRBD1	TRBV6-1	.	CASSRARGLVDTQYF	TGTGCCAGCAGTCGCGCCAGGGGGCTGGTAGATACGCAGTATTTT
TRBJ1-2	TRBD1	TRBV7-2	.	CASSLRGSGGYGYTF	TGTGCCAGCAGCTTAAGGGGCTCAGGGGGCTATGGCTACACCTTC
TRBJ1-5	TRBD1	TRBV7-9	few	CASSPGQGVIQPQHF	TGTGCCAGCAGCCCCGGACAGGGGGTCATTCAGCCCCAGCATTTT
TRBJ1-2	.	TRBV9	.	CASSPFREDGYTF	TGTGCCAGCAGCCCCTTTAGGGAGGATGGCTACACCTTC
TRBJ2-7	TRBD2	TRBV15	.	CATSRDLAGVGEQYF	TGTGCCACCAGCAGAGATCTGGCGGGAGTAGGCGAGCAGTACTTC
TRBJ2-2	TRBD1	TRBV2	few	CASSLGQGNTGELFF	TGTGCCAGCAGCCTGGGACAGGGGAACACCGGGGAGCTGTTTTTT
TRBJ2-7	.	TRBV5-5	once	CASSLGQTPSYEQYF	TGTGCCAGCAGCTTGGGCCAAACCCCATCCTACGAGCAGTACTTC
TRBJ1-6	.	TRBV11-1	.	CASSIRASFNSPLHF	TGTGCCAGCAGTATCCGGGCATCCTTTAATTCACCCCTCCACTTT
TRBJ2-7	TRBD1	TRBV11-3	.	CASSHRSTGVLFSYEQYF	TGTGCCAGCAGCCACCGATCCACAGGGGTCCTTTTCTCCTACGAGCAGTACTTC
TRBJ2-1	.	TRBV19	.	CASSIRNEQFF	TGTGCCAGTAGTATACGCAATGAGCAGTTCTTC
TRBJ1-1	TRBD1	TRBV5-1	.	CASSSTGDNTEAFF	TGCGCCAGCAGCTCGACAGGGGATAACACTGAAGCTTTCTTT
TRBJ2-5	.	TRBV5-1	.	CASSSTHQETQYF	TGCGCCAGCAGCTCGACACACCAAGAGACCCAGTACTTC
TRBJ1-5	TRBD1	TRBV7-9	.	CASRGTGNQPQHF	TGTGCCAGCAGGGGGACAGGCAATCAGCCCCAGCATTTT
TRBJ1-5	.	TRBV5-5	.	CASSGGGGFNQPQHF	TGTGCCAGCAGCGGGGGTGGTGGGTTCAATCAGCCCCAGCATTTT
TRBJ2-2	TRBD2	TRBV7-3	.	CASSLTGLAGDTGELFF	TGTGCCAGCAGCTTGACAGGACTAGCGGGGGACACCGGGGAGCTGTTTTTT
TRBJ2-2	.	TRBV29-1	.	CSAIGGRKDTGELFF	TGCAGCGCTATCGGAGGCAGAAAAGATACCGGGGAGCTGTTTTTT